These 21 T cell receptor beta chains share one sample of origin, sequenced in a study of STAT5B mutations in CD4+ large granular lymphocyte leukemia. Using immunoSEQ multiplex PCR, the repertoire was profiled, and TCRdb retains in-frame clones only, with some absent. The sample gives roughly 23,000 clones, about 78% of which show up once; about 0.42% is in the top ten. Specimen: CD4+ T cells from blood buffy coats. These receptor sequences come from a human donor in good health.

The CDR3: CASTEGGGKNYGYTF. DNA for the CDR3: TGTGCCAGCACCGAGGGGGGGGGAAAGAACTATGGCTACACCTTC. The chain joins TRBV28 to TRBJ1-2, with D possibly being TRBD1 (6 bases). This CDR3 region has 15 residues. Trimming stripped 7 bases from V and 2 bases from J, with 17 bases between. CDR1 and CDR2 (germline): MDHEN, SYDVKM.

The V gene is TRBV6-5, the J gene TRBJ2-7, with D uncertain. V was pared by 6 bases and J by 2 bases, with 17 bases between. The CDR3 totals 15 residues. Germline-derived CDR1 and CDR2 are MNHEY and SVGAGI. Here the CDR3 DNA reads TGTGCCAGCAGCCCGGACCTAAACCAACCCTACGAGCAGTACTTC. Its translation: CASSPDLNQPYEQYF.

This rearrangement joins TRBV29-1 to TRBJ2-5; 13 nucleotides line up with TRBD2. The CDR3 is made up of 17 amino acids. J was trimmed by 5 bases and V by 1 base; bases with no gene match: 10. Germline V CDR1 and CDR2: SQVTM, ANQGSEA. The CDR3 loop is CSVEGTSGSLTVETQYF. The CDR3 nucleotides are TGCAGCGTTGAAGGGACTAGCGGGAGTCTCACGGTCGAGACCCAGTACTTC.

This chain connects TRBV4-1 to TRBJ2-3; 13 nucleotides align to TRBD2. Germline CDR1 is MGHRA and CDR2 is YSYEKL. Germline trimming cut 1 base from V and 6 bases from J; bases unmatched to any gene: 13. This CDR3 comprises 19 residues. The CDR3 DNA sequence: TGCGCCAGCAGCCAAGCCGGAGACTGGACTAGCGGGGGCTCCGATACGCAGTATTTT. Encoded protein: CASSQAGDWTSGGSDTQYF.

This chain connects TRBV7-2 to TRBJ1-1; 8 nucleotides align to TRBD1. Germline V gives CDR1 SGHTA, CDR2 FQGNSA. CDR3 size: 14 residues. J gave up 5 bases and V 10 bases, and 12 bases lay outside the gene matches. The CDR3 nucleotides read TGTGCCACGCACGGCAGACAGGGGAATACTGAAGCTTTCTTT. It translates to CATHGRQGNTEAFF.

This clone was detected a few times. This chain connects TRBV11-3 to TRBJ1-1; perhaps TRBD1 as D (5 bases). Trimming took 5 bases from V and 1 from J, leaving 5 bases between them. Germline assignment: CDR1 SGHNT and CDR2 YENEEA. CDR3 length: 12 residues. The CDR3 region is CASSQGNTEAFF. The CDR3 nucleotides are TGTGCCAGCAGCCAGGGGAACACTGAAGCTTTCTTT.

V and J are TRBV28 and TRBJ1-2; perhaps TRBD1 as D (6 bases). There are 13 residues in the CDR3. Trimming removed 8 bases at V and 4 bases at J, with 14 bases between. CDR1 and CDR2 (germline): MDHEN, SYDVKM. CDR3 in amino acids: CASAWGGGYGYTF. Here the CDR3 DNA reads TGTGCCAGCGCCTGGGGAGGGGGCTATGGCTACACCTTC.

This rearrangement joins TRBV6-5 to TRBJ2-3, with no clear D. The V gene lost 6 bases and the J gene lost 0 bases, with 13 bases spanning the gap. CDR3 length: 15 amino acids. CDR1 and CDR2 (germline): MNHEY, SVGAGI. As DNA, the CDR3 is TGTGCCAGCAGCCTTACCACGTCTAGCACAGATACGCAGTATTTT. Its protein is CASSLTTSSTDTQYF.

This rearrangement joins TRBV6-6 to TRBJ2-7; 7 bases agree with TRBD1. Germline V gene data show CDR1 as MNHNY and CDR2 as SVGAGI (reference sequence). CDR3 size: 14 residues. V gave up 5 bases and J gave up 6 bases; unmatched junction bases: 10. The CDR3 is CASSQTGTVGEQYF. In nucleotides, the CDR3 is TGTGCCAGCAGTCAGACCGGGACAGTGGGCGAGCAGTACTTC.

This clone has just a few counts. V usage is TRBV2 and J usage is TRBJ1-1, with D possibly being TRBD1 (6 bases). The CDR3 loop spans 15 amino acids. V was cut by 4 bases and J by 1 base, with 13 bases left in between. Germline loops: CDR1 SNHLY, CDR2 FYNNEI. The CDR3 protein is CASSVPRDTNTEAFF. CDR3 in DNA: TGTGCCAGCAGTGTCCCCCGGGACACGAACACTGAAGCTTTCTTT.

The chain is built from TRBV29-1 and TRBJ2-5, with D possibly being TRBD1 (6 bases). Trimming took 1 base from V and 2 from J, leaving 8 bases between them. The CDR3 is 13 amino acids. In germline, CDR1 is SQVTM, CDR2 ANQGSEA. The CDR3 spells CSVEGQVQETQYF. In DNA form, the CDR3 reads TGCAGCGTTGAAGGACAGGTTCAAGAGACCCAGTACTTC.

J is TRBJ2-3 and V is TRBV11-1; D might be TRBD2 (6 bases). V was pared by 4 bases and J by 4 bases, with 9 bases between. There are 13 residues in the CDR3. CDR1 SGHAT and CDR2 FQDESV come from the germline V gene (reference sequence). This chain's CDR3 is CASSSTSADTQYF. For the CDR3, the DNA is TGTGCCAGCAGCTCGACTAGTGCAGATACGCAGTATTTT. The whole variable domain, filled in from reference TRBV11-1 and TRBJ2-3, reads EAEVAQSPRYKITEKSQAVAFWCDPISGHATLYWYRQILGQGPELLVQFQDESVVDDSQLPKDRFSAERLKGVDSTLKIQPAELGDSAMYLCASSSTSADTQYFGPGTRLTVL.

This chain uses TRBV18 with TRBJ2-2; D is possibly TRBD1 or TRBD2 (5 bases each). CDR3 size: 13 residues. Trimming left V 6 bases short and J 5 bases short, with 10 bases between. The germline gives CDR1 KGHSH, CDR2 LQKENI. The CDR3, as DNA: TGTGCCAGCTCCCGGGACCCAACCGGGGAGCTGTTTTTT. It yields the protein CASSRDPTGELFF.

This clone was seen more than once but under ten times. The chain is built from TRBV2 and TRBJ1-2; D might be TRBD1 (5 bases). Per germline, CDR1 SNHLY and CDR2 FYNNEI. The CDR3 consists of 14 residues. V was clipped by 2 bases and J by 3 bases, with 10 bases between them. The CDR3: CASSEFGADYGYTF. CDR3 sequence (DNA): TGTGCCAGCAGTGAATTCGGGGCAGACTATGGCTACACCTTC.

This chain uses TRBV19 with TRBJ2-1; D gene unclear. The germline V gene encodes CDR1 LNHDA and CDR2 SQIVND (reference sequence). Trimming shortened V by 5 bases and J by 10 bases, and 21 bases separated the two germline ends. The CDR3 contains 15 residues. The CDR3 nucleotides read TGTGCCAGTAGTTGGGATGGGATTGTAGGACGGGAGCAGTTCTTC. It encodes CASSWDGIVGREQFF.

This clone was seen more than once but under ten times. The V gene is TRBV5-4, the J gene TRBJ1-6, with 10 bases aligning to TRBD1. Germline V lookup: CDR1 SGHNT, CDR2 YYREEE (reference sequence). The CDR3 covers 14 residues. V shed 4 bases, J shed 10 bases, and the junction held 5 bases outside the gene matches. CDR3 DNA sequence: TGTGCCAGCAGCCGGGGACAGGGGAACTCACCCCTCCACTTT. Translating gives CASSRGQGNSPLHF.

J is TRBJ1-1 and V is TRBV4-3; TRBD1 matches at 11 bases. The CDR3 is made up of 17 amino acids. Germline-derived CDR1 and CDR2 are LGHNA and YSLEER. Germline trimming cut 1 base from V and 1 base from J; bases unmatched to any gene: 5. CDR3 bases: TGCGCCAGCAGCCAAGTTGGGACAGGGGGTGGGAACACTGAAGCTTTCTTT. This codes for CASSQVGTGGGNTEAFF.

J is TRBJ2-1 and V is TRBV10-3; D is possibly TRBD2 (5 bases). The CDR3 covers 15 residues. V was trimmed by 3 bases and J by 5 bases, leaving 14 bases between them. Germline loops: CDR1 ENHRY, CDR2 SYGVKD. The CDR3 DNA follows: TGTGCCATCAGTGATAAGTCTAGCCCTAACAATGAGCAGTTCTTC. The encoded protein is CAISDKSSPNNEQFF.

This clone was detected a few times. The rearrangement links TRBV29-1 to TRBJ2-1; D gene unclear. Germline V CDR1 and CDR2: SQVTM, ANQGSEA. There are 14 residues in the CDR3. The V end lost 7 bases, the J end lost 5 bases, and 18 bases lay between the germline ends. The CDR3 loop reads CSALIGRQHNEQFF. The CDR3 DNA reads as TGCAGCGCGCTAATCGGACGGCAGCACAATGAGCAGTTCTTC.

CDR3 bases: TGTGCCAGCAGTCAGGGACAGCTTCTGGAGACCCAGTACTTC. It specifies CASSQGQLLETQYF. The chain links TRBV6-5 to TRBJ2-5, with 7 bases identical to TRBD1. The ends lost 5 bases at V and 5 bases at J; junction bases unmatched: 8. Per the germline V gene, CDR1 is MNHEY and CDR2 is SVGAGI. The CDR3 loop spans 14 amino acids.

The chain recombines TRBV11-2 with TRBJ2-5, with D unresolved. CDR3 size: 13 residues. V lost 8 bases and J lost 4, with 14 bases in between. Germline lookup yields CDR1 SGHAT and CDR2 FQNNGV. As DNA, the CDR3 is TGTGCCAGCCTATCGAATAAGGGAGAGACCCAGTACTTC. Translated: CASLSNKGETQYF.